The 5 T cell receptor beta chains below come from one sample, sequenced in a study of cytomegalovirus exposure and HLA in healthy donors. The PCR employed 60 Vbeta primers together with 13 Jbeta primers. Repertoires were generated with immunoSEQ multiplex PCR, while TCRdb's copy carries only in-frame clones and drops some. In the table there are 170,000 or so clones, around 81% of which are singletons. The sequenced sample consisted of PBMCs. Receptors were obtained from a woman in her twenties or thirties in good health and CMV-seronegative.

The gene calls are TRBV2 and TRBJ1-3; D gene unclear. The CDR3 sequence is 19 residues long. V was shortened by 0 bases and J by 0 bases, with 18 bases between the two germline ends. From germline, CDR1 is SNHLY and CDR2 FYNNEI. The CDR3 region is CASSEAHLSDTFSGNTIYF. DNA of the CDR3: TGTGCCAGCAGTGAAGCACACCTTTCTGACACCTTCTCTGGAAACACCATATATTTT.

The chain has TRBV5-1 and TRBJ2-7; tentative D call: TRBD1 (6 bases). CDR1 and CDR2 (germline): SGHRS, YFSETQ. There are 14 residues in the CDR3. The V end was cut by 0 bases, the J end by 2 bases, with 9 bases between. CDR3 DNA sequence: TGCGCCAGCAGCTTGGCAGGGGAAACCTACGAGCAGTACTTC. Translation gives CASSLAGETYEQYF. Drawing the rest from reference TRBV5-1 and TRBJ2-7, the complete variable domain is KAGVTQTPRYLIKTRGQQVTLSCSPISGHRSVSWYQQTPGQGLQFLFEYFSETQRNKGNFPGRFSGRQFSNSRSEMNVSTLELGDSALYLCASSLAGETYEQYFGPGTRLTVT.

The chain links TRBV15 to TRBJ1-3; TRBD1 agrees at 8 bases. This CDR3 has 16 residues. Germline-derived CDR1 and CDR2 are LNHNV and YYDKDF (reference sequence). With V trimmed by 5 bases and J by 4 bases, 10 bases remained unmatched. Here the CDR3 reads CATSGGDRRYGNTIYF. DNA for the CDR3: TGTGCCACCAGCGGGGGGGACAGGAGGTACGGAAACACCATATATTTT.

For the CDR3, the DNA is TGTGCCTGGAGACTAGCGGACTCCTACGAGCAGTACTTC. Amino acid sequence: CAWRLADSYEQYF. The V and J genes are TRBV30 and TRBJ2-7, with 8 bases identical to TRBD2. Germline CDR1 GTSNPN, CDR2 SVGIG (reference sequence). V shed 3 bases, J shed 0 bases, and the junction held 1 base outside the gene matches. The CDR3 totals 13 residues. The variable domain in full, with the rest retrieved from reference TRBV30 and TRBJ2-7, is SQTIHQWPATLVQPVGSPLSLECTVEGTSNPNLYWYRQAAGRGLQLLFYSVGIGQISSEVPQNLSASRPQDRQFILSSKKLLLSDSGFYLCAWRLADSYEQYFGPGTRLTVT.

V usage is TRBV29-1 and J usage is TRBJ2-7; 10 bases are shared with TRBD1. V trimming: 6 bases; J trimming: 5 bases; junction bases outside the gene matches: 7. Germline CDR1 SQVTM, CDR2 ANQGSEA. CDR3 size: 13 residues. The CDR3 nucleotides read TGCAGCGTCCCCGGGACAGGGGATCACGAGCAGTACTTC. Residues: CSVPGTGDHEQYF.